Listed below are T cell receptor beta chains from one sample, sequenced in a study of response to subunit inactivated influenza vaccine. Each CDR3 protein is one row after TCRdb ran MiXCR on the RT-PCR reads. Found here are roughly 670,000 distinct CDR3 sequences, 14% of them singletons; the top ten hold 7.5% to 9%. Sequencing used PBMCs from blood, obtained around two weeks before vaccination. The receptors stem from a man aged 50 to 59 who received an inactivated influenza vaccine. Both conserved end residues are part of each CDR3. The D gene is left open where the match is weak. Rows may omit the clone size; those that give it use once, few, many or a size class.

D gene	V gene	J gene	clone size	CDR3 protein	CDR3 DNA
NA	TRBV29-1	TRBJ2-2	many	CSAASASGELFF	TGCAGCGCCGCAAGTGCTTCCGGGGAGCTGTTTTTT
NA	TRBV6-1	TRBJ2-3	many	CATSDWGGSNTQYF	TGTGCCACCAGTGATTGGGGGGGCAGCAATACGCAGTATTTT
TRBD1	TRBV9	TRBJ2-1	many	CASSVVQGNEQFF	TGTGCCAGCAGCGTAGTACAGGGGAATGAGCAGTTCTTC
NA	TRBV3-1	TRBJ2-7	many	CASSTYTGVPSYEQYF	TGTGCCAGCAGCACGTATACGGGGGTCCCCTCCTACGAGCAGTACTTC
NA	TRBV4-2	TRBJ1-2	few	CASSQEGMGYYGYTF	TGTGCCAGCAGCCAAGAAGGTATGGGATACTATGGCTACACCTTC
NA	TRBV20-1	TRBJ2-1	many	CSASGAAGDSYNEQFF	TGCAGTGCTAGCGGCGCGGCCGGGGACTCCTACAATGAGCAGTTCTTC
TRBD2	TRBV5-1	TRBJ2-1	medium-sized	CASSSGLAGDINDEQFF	TGCGCCAGCAGCTCTGGACTAGCGGGAGATATTAATGATGAGCAGTTCTTC
NA	TRBV7-3	TRBJ2-1	NA	CASSLTSNQNEQFF	TGTGCCAGCAGCTTAACTAGCAATCAAAATGAGCAGTTCTTC
NA	TRBV6-1	TRBJ2-2	NA	CASSEAGNTGELFF	TGTGCCAGCAGTGAAGCGGGGAACACCGGGGAGCTGTTTTTT
NA	TRBV28	TRBJ1-1	few	CASKGGGSLGTEAFF	TGTGCCAGCAAGGGGGGAGGAAGCTTAGGCACTGAAGCTTTCTTT
TRBD1	TRBV12-3/TRBV12-4	TRBJ2-7	many	CASSLSSLGTGRHEQYF	TGTGCCAGCAGTTTATCGTCCCTGGGGACAGGGCGCCACGAGCAGTACTTC
NA	TRBV3-1	TRBJ2-1	NA	CASSQVGRGEQFF	TGTGCCAGCAGCCAAGTCGGGCGGGGTGAGCAGTTCTTC
TRBD1	TRBV2	TRBJ2-5	NA	CASAEGQLPETQYF	TGTGCCAGCGCCGAGGGACAGCTACCAGAGACCCAGTACTTC
TRBD1	TRBV5-5	TRBJ1-5	NA	CASSADGQVRNQPQHF	TGTGCCAGCAGCGCAGATGGACAGGTTCGCAATCAGCCCCAGCATTTT
TRBD2	TRBV2	TRBJ2-3	NA	CASSDLWLTSGIDTQYF	TGTGCCAGCAGTGACTTATGGTTGACTAGCGGGATAGATACGCAGTATTTT
NA	TRBV20-1	TRBJ2-1	NA	CSARDLEESSYNEQFF	TGCAGTGCTAGAGATCTAGAGGAGAGCTCCTACAATGAGCAGTTCTTC
NA	TRBV18	TRBJ2-3	few	CASSPSLGTRTDTQYF	TGTGCCAGCTCACCGTCCTTGGGGACCCGCACAGATACGCAGTATTTT
NA	TRBV12-3/TRBV12-4	TRBJ2-4	few	CASSGTKNIQYF	TGTGCCAGCTCGGGGACCAAAAACATTCAGTACTTC
TRBD2	TRBV28	TRBJ2-7	NA	CASRISGIYEQYF	TGTGCCAGCAGAATCAGCGGGATCTACGAGCAGTACTTC
TRBD2	TRBV7-2	TRBJ2-5	many	CASSRATSDETQYF	TGTGCCAGCAGCCGAGCCACTAGCGACGAGACCCAGTACTTC
NA	TRBV4-3	TRBJ1-5	few	CASSQNRDQPQHF	TGCGCCAGCAGCCAGAACAGGGATCAGCCCCAGCATTTT
NA	TRBV7-9	TRBJ1-1	NA	CASSFHKISDTEAFF	TGTGCCAGCAGCTTCCATAAGATATCGGACACTGAAGCTTTCTTT
TRBD1	TRBV20-1	TRBJ1-1	NA	CSAWRDRFNTEAFF	TGCAGTGCTTGGCGGGACAGATTTAACACTGAAGCTTTCTTT
NA	TRBV19	TRBJ1-4	NA	CASSITGREKLFF	TGTGCCAGTAGTATTACCGGACGGGAAAAACTGTTTTTT
NA	TRBV12-3/TRBV12-4	TRBJ2-6	few	CASSPGGLTSANVLTF	TGTGCCAGCAGCCCAGGGGGACTCACTTCAGCCAACGTCCTGACTTTC
NA	TRBV3-1	TRBJ1-1	NA	CASSQVLANTEAFF	TGTGCCAGCAGCCAAGTTTTGGCGAACACTGAAGCTTTCTTT
NA	TRBV6-1	TRBJ1-1	NA	CASSTRANTEAFF	TGTGCCAGCAGTACCCGGGCCAACACTGAAGCTTTCTTT
TRBD2	TRBV5-1	TRBJ2-7	NA	CASSLGLAGPLSSYEQYF	TGCGCCAGCAGCTTGGGACTAGCGGGACCCCTAAGCTCCTACGAGCAGTACTTC
NA	TRBV7-2	TRBJ2-1	NA	CASSTGAWNNEQFF	TGTGCCAGCAGCACGGGAGCTTGGAACAATGAGCAGTTCTTC
TRBD2	TRBV15	TRBJ2-2	NA	CATSRLAGTGELFF	TGTGCCACCAGCAGACTAGCGGGGACCGGGGAGCTGTTTTTT
NA	TRBV20-1	TRBJ1-4	few	CSARDGGSYNEKLFF	TGCAGTGCTAGAGATGGAGGGTCTTATAATGAAAAACTGTTTTTT
NA	TRBV5-1	TRBJ1-2	few	CASSLDSSTNYGYTF	TGCGCCAGCAGCTTGGATTCTTCTACTAACTATGGCTACACCTTC
NA	TRBV28	TRBJ2-5	few	CAARGVSETQYF	TGTGCCGCAAGAGGGGTCTCGGAGACCCAGTACTTC
NA	TRBV5-1	TRBJ2-4	NA	CASSAGQSLAKNIQYF	TGCGCCAGCAGCGCGGGGCAGTCCCTAGCCAAAAACATTCAGTACTTC
NA	TRBV3-1	TRBJ2-1	many	CASSRYDYNEQFF	TGTGCCAGCAGCCGGTATGACTACAATGAGCAGTTCTTC
NA	TRBV3-1	TRBJ2-2	NA	CASSHAPQAGELFF	TGTGCCAGCAGCCACGCCCCCCAGGCCGGGGAGCTGTTTTTT